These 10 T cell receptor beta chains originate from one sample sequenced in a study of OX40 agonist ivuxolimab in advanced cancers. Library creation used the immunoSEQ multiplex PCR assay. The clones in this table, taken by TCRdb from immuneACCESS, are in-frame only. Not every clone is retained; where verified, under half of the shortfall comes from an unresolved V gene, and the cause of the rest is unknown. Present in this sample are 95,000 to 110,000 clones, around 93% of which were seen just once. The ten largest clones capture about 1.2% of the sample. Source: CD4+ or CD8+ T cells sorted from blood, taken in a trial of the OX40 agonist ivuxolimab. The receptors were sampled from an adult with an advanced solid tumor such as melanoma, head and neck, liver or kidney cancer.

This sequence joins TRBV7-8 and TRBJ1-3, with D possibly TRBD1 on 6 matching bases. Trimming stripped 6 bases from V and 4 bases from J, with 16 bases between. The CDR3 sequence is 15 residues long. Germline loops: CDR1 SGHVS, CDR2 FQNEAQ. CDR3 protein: CASSPTGYSGNTIYF. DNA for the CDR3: TGTGCCAGCAGTCCAACAGGGTATTCGGGAAACACCATATATTTT.

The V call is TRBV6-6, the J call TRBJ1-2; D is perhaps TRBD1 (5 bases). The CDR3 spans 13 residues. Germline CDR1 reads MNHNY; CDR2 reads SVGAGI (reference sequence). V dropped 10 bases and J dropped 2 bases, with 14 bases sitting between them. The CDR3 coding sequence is TGTGCCACCCTCGGCGAGGGGAACTATGGCTACACCTTC. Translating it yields CATLGEGNYGYTF.

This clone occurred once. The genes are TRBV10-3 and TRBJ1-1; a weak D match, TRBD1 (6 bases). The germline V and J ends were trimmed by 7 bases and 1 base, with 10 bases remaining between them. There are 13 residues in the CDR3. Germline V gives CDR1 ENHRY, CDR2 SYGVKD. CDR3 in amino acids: CAIMDRQNTEAFF. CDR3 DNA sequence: TGTGCCATCATGGACAGACAGAACACTGAAGCTTTCTTT.

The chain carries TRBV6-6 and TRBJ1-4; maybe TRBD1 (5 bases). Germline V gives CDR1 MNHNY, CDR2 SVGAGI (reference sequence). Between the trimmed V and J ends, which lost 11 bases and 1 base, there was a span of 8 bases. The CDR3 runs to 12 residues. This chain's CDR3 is CAATGTNEKLFF. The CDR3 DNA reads TGTGCCGCCACAGGAACTAATGAAAAACTGTTTTTT.

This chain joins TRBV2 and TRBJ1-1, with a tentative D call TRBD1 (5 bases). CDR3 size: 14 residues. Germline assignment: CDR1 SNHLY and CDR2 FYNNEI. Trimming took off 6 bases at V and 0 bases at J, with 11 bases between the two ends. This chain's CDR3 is CASSLTEVNTEAFF. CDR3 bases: TGTGCCAGCAGCTTGACAGAAGTGAACACTGAAGCTTTCTTT. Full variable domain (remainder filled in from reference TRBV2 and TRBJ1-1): EPEVTQTPSHQVTQMGQEVILRCVPISNHLYFYWYRQILGQKVEFLVSFYNNEISEKSEIFDDQFSVERPDGSNFTLKIRSTKLEDSAMYFCASSLTEVNTEAFFGQGTRLTVV.

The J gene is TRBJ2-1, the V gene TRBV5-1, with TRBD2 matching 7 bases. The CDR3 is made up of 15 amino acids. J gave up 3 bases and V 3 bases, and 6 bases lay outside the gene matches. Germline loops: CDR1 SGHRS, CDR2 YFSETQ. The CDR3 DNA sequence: TGCGCCAGCAGCTCCCGGGACTACTACTACAATGAGCAGTTCTTC. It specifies CASSSRDYYYNEQFF.

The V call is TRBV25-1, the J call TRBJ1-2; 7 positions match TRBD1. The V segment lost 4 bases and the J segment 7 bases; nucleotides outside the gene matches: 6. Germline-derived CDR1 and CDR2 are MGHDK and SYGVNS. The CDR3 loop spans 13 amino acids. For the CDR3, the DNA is TGTGCCAGCAGTGGAACAGGGGTGGGTGGCTACACCTTC. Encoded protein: CASSGTGVGGYTF.

CDR3 nucleotide sequence: TGTGCCAGCAGCCCCCTTAGCGGGGGTAGCTCCTACGAGCAGTACTTC. This encodes CASSPLSGGSSYEQYF. The V call is TRBV28, the J call TRBJ2-7; 9 positions agree with TRBD2. CDR1 and CDR2 (germline): MDHEN, SYDVKM. V lost 6 bases and J lost 0; bases outside the gene matches: 9. This CDR3 is built from 16 residues.

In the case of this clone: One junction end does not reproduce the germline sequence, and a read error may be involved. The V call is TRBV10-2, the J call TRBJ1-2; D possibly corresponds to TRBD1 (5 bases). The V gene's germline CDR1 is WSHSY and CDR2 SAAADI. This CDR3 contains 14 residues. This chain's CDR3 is CASTETVTNYGYTF. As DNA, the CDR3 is TGCGCCAGCACTGAGACAGTCACCAACTATGGCTACACCTTC.

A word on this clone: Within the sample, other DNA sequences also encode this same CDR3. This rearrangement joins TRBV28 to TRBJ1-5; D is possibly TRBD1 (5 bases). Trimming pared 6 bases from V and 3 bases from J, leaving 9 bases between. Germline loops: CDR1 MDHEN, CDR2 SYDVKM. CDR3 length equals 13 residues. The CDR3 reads CASSTGVNQPQHF. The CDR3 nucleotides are TGTGCCAGCAGCACAGGCGTCAATCAGCCCCAGCATTTT.